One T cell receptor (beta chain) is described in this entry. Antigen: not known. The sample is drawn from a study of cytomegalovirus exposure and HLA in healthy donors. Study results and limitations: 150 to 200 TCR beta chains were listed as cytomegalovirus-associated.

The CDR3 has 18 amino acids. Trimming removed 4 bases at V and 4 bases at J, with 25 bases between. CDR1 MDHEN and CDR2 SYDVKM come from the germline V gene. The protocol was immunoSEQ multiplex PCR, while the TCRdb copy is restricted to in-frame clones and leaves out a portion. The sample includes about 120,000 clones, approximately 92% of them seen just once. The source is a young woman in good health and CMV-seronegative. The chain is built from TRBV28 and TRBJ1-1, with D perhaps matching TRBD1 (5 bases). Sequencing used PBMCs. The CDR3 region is CASSSPRGEWRGSTEAFF. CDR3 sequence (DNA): TGTGCCAGCAGTTCTCCTAGGGGTGAGTGGAGGGGCAGCACTGAAGCTTTCTTT.